This T cell receptor (beta chain) derives from a study of T cells after yellow fever vaccination. In TCRdb, the 5' RACE reads were re-called with MiXCR into one record per CDR3 protein. The sample gives about 300,000 distinct CDR3 sequences, roughly 6.8% of which show up once; 18% is in the top ten. Findings of the study overall: It was a small share of clonotypes that appeared in both CD4 and CD8 compartments. Among primary-vaccination clones, most reappeared after the booster, at around 97% for CD4 and 88% for CD8.

A note on this clonotype: Its antigen is as yet unknown.

The CDR3 is 12 residues long. Germline V gives CDR1 SGHTA, CDR2 FQGNSA. The V gene lost 5 bases and the J gene lost 6 bases, with 10 bases spanning the gap. The TCR originated in a man between 18 and 29 years old who received the YFV17D yellow fever vaccine. V is TRBV7-2 and J is TRBJ1-1; D is unclear. The sequencing used PBMCs, collected more than 40 days after the first yellow fever vaccination. CDR3 residues: CASSEMRAEAFF. CDR3 DNA: TGTGCCAGCAGCGAGATGCGCGCTGAAGCTTTCTTT.